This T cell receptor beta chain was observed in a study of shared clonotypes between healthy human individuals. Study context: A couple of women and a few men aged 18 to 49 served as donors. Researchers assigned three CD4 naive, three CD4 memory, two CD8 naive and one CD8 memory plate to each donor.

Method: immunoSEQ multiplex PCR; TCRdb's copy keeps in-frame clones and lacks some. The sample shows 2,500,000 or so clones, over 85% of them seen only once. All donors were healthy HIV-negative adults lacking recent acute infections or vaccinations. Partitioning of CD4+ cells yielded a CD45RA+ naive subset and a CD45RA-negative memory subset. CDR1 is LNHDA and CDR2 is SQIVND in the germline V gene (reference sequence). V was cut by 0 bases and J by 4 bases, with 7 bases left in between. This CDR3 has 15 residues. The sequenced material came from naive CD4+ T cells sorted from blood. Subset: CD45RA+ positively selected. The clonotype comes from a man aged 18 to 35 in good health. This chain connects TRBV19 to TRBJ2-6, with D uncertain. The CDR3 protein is CASSIEGLGANVLTF. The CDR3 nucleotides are TGTGCCAGTAGTATAGAAGGGCTAGGGGCCAACGTCCTGACTTTC. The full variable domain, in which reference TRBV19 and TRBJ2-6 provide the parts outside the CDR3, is DGGITQSPKYLFRKEGQNVTLSCEQNLNHDAMYWYRQDPGQGLRLIYYSQIVNDFQKGDIAEGYSVSREKKESFPLTVTSAQKNPTAFYLCASSIEGLGANVLTFGAGSRLTVL.